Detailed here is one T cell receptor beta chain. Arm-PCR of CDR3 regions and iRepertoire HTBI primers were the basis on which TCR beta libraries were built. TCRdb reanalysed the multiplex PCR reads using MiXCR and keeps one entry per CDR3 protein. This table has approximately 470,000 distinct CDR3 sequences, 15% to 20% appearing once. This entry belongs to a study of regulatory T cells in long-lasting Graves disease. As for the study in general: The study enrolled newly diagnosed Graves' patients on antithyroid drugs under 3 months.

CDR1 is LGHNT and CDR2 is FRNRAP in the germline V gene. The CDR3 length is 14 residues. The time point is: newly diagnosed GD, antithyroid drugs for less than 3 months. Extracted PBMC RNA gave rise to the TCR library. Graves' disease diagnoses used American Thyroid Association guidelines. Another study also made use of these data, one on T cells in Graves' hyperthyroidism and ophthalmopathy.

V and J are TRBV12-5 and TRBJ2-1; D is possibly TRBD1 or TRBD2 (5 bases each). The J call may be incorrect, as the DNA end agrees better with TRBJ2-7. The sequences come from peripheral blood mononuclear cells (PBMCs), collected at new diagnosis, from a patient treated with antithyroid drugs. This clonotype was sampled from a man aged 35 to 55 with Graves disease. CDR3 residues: CASGFAGSSYEQYF. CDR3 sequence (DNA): TGTGCTAGTGGTTTTGCAGGGAGCTCCTACGAGCAGTACTTC.